A selection of T cell receptor beta chains follows, all from one sample in a study of T-cell memory formation after mild COVID-19. TCRdb called the 5' RACE reads again in MiXCR, with one record for every CDR3 protein. Of 300,000 to 400,000 distinct CDR3 sequences listed, approximately 14% were seen once; the top ten hold 22%. Sequencing input: PBMCs or a T cell subset sorted from them (not recorded which). These receptors all stem from a young man who had mild COVID-19 (a few samples of this study predate the infection). Cell type and time point are not known. Each CDR3 is given with its conserved first and last residue. D genes are given only for firm matches. Where a row states a size, it is once, few, many or the class of an expanded clone; other rows omit it.

TGTGCCAGCAGCCATGGGGCGGTGAGCACAGATACGCAGTATTTT,CASSHGAVSTDTQYF,TRBV14,-,-,TRBJ2-3
TGTGCCAGCAGCCACCCGGGACTAGCGGGGGGACGCAATGAGCAGTTCTTC,CASSHPGLAGGRNEQFF,TRBV3-1,TRBD2,few,TRBJ2-1
TGTGCCAGCAGCCCCGGGACTCCCTACAATGAGCAGTTCTTC,CASSPGTPYNEQFF,TRBV7-9,-,many,TRBJ2-1
TGCAGCGATTCTGCTGGCGAGACCCAGTACTTC,CSDSAGETQYF,TRBV29-1,-,-,TRBJ2-5
TGTGCCAGCCGGTACGGGGGGGCGGTAGCCTACACCTTC,CASRYGGAVAYTF,TRBV27,-,-,TRBJ1-2
TGCGCCAGCAGCTTGTATTCGGGGGGGCCAGAGACCCAGTACTTC,CASSLYSGGPETQYF,TRBV5-1,TRBD2,many,TRBJ2-5
TGTGCCACCAGTGATCGCGACACTGCAAGTAGAGAGACCCAGTACTTC,CATSDRDTASRETQYF,TRBV24-1,-,few,TRBJ2-5
TGCGCCAGCAGCATTCGGACAGGGGGCCGAGATACGCAGTATTTT,CASSIRTGGRDTQYF,TRBV5-1,TRBD1,few,TRBJ2-3
TGTGCCAGCAGCCCACAGGGGACCTCAACCGGGGGTGAGCAGTTCTTC,CASSPQGTSTGGEQFF,TRBV7-3,-,-,TRBJ2-1
TGCGCCAGCAGCCAAGTGGGGAACTTGGGCAACGTCCTGACTTTC,CASSQVGNLGNVLTF,TRBV4-1,-,-,TRBJ2-6
TGCGCCAGCAGCTTGGTCGGGACAGGGAATTGGGAGACCCAGTACTTC,CASSLVGTGNWETQYF,TRBV5-1,TRBD1,few,TRBJ2-5
TGCGCCAGCAGCCAAGACGGGGGGACTAGCGGGGTCTATGAGCAGTTCTTC,CASSQDGGTSGVYEQFF,TRBV4-3,TRBD2,few,TRBJ2-1
TGCGCCAGCAGCTCGGGACAGGGGAGAAAAAAACTGTTTTTT,CASSSGQGRKKLFF,TRBV5-1,TRBD1,-,TRBJ1-4
TGTGCCAGCAGTTTAGCGGCAGGGTATCACAATCAGCCCCAGCATTTT,CASSLAAGYHNQPQHF,TRBV12-3/TRBV12-4,-,few,TRBJ1-5
TGTGCCAGCAGCTTGGTCGATCCCCACTCTGGAAACACCATATATTTT,CASSLVDPHSGNTIYF,TRBV5-5,-,few,TRBJ1-3
TGTGCCAGCAGGGAGGACAGGCAGGAGTATTTT,CASREDRQEYF,TRBV7-8,TRBD1,few,TRBJ2-3
TGTGCCAGCAGTTTTCATATGAGAGGTTTGACAACTAATGAAAAACTGTTTTTT,CASSFHMRGLTTNEKLFF,TRBV12-3/TRBV12-4,-,few,TRBJ1-4
TGTGCTAGCAGCGTCAACAGGGAAGAGACCCAGTACTTC,CASSVNREETQYF,TRBV7-7,-,-,TRBJ2-5
TGCGCCAGCAGCCACCCGGGACTAGCGGGGGGCAGCACAGATACGCAGTATTTT,CASSHPGLAGGSTDTQYF,TRBV4-1,TRBD2,-,TRBJ2-3
TGTGCCAGCAGCTTAGCCCTGGGGGGGGCCAACGTCCTGACTTTC,CASSLALGGANVLTF,TRBV7-9,-,few,TRBJ2-6
TGTGCCAGCAGGGACCCGGGGGAAGGCGGAAACACCATATATTTT,CASRDPGEGGNTIYF,TRBV12-3/TRBV12-4,-,-,TRBJ1-3
TGCAGTGCTAGAGACCGGGACAGAAACACCGGGGAGCTGTTTTTT,CSARDRDRNTGELFF,TRBV20-1,TRBD1,-,TRBJ2-2
TGTGCCAGCAACCTCCGGCAGGCGAACACCGGGGAGCTGTTTTTT,CASNLRQANTGELFF,TRBV12-3/TRBV12-4,-,-,TRBJ2-2
TGCAGTGCTAGGCTCGGTGACAGGGTCGAGACCCAGTACTTC,CSARLGDRVETQYF,TRBV20-1,TRBD1,many,TRBJ2-5
TGTGCCAGCAGCGTTTCGCCAGGCCAAGAGGGAAGTGGCTACACCTTC,CASSVSPGQEGSGYTF,TRBV9,-,few,TRBJ1-2
TGCAGCGTTGTAACTGCTGAGCAGTTCTTC,CSVVTAEQFF,TRBV29-1,-,many,TRBJ2-1
TGTGCCAGCAGCCCGGGCCAACCCAATGAGCAGTTCTTC,CASSPGQPNEQFF,TRBV7-2,-,many,TRBJ2-1
TGTGCCAGCAGTAGGGGCCAAAAGGTCGGGGAAAAACTGTTTTTT,CASSRGQKVGEKLFF,TRBV12-3/TRBV12-4,-,-,TRBJ1-4
TGTGCCAGCAGTTTATCTCCCCAGTACACTGAAGCTTTCTTT,CASSLSPQYTEAFF,TRBV28,-,-,TRBJ1-1
TGTGCCAGCAGCCAAGACTGGGGAAGAACTTACACTGAAGCTTTCTTT,CASSQDWGRTYTEAFF,TRBV14,-,few,TRBJ1-1
TGTGCCAGCAGCCAAGAGGGGGGGGCGGGGAACACTGAAGCTTTCTTT,CASSQEGGAGNTEAFF,TRBV4-2,-,-,TRBJ1-1
TGCGCCAGCAGCCAGGCTCTAGCGCGCACAGATACGCAGTATTTT,CASSQALARTDTQYF,TRBV4-1,-,few,TRBJ2-3
TGTGCCAGCACCCCTACAGCTAACTGGGGCTACACCTTC,CASTPTANWGYTF,TRBV12-3/TRBV12-4,-,few,TRBJ1-2
TGTGCCATCAGCCCCAGGGTGGTCGACGAGCAGTACTTC,CAISPRVVDEQYF,TRBV10-3,-,-,TRBJ2-7
TGTGCCAGCACGCGGACATCCTTCCCAGATACGCAGTATTTT,CASTRTSFPDTQYF,TRBV28,-,few,TRBJ2-3
TGTGCCAGCAGCTTAGTGCCAGGACCAAGCACAGATACGCAGTATTTT,CASSLVPGPSTDTQYF,TRBV5-8,-,few,TRBJ2-3
TGCAGTGCTAGGAGTCCGGGCCTAGTTTACGACAATGAGCAGTTCTTC,CSARSPGLVYDNEQFF,TRBV20-1,-,-,TRBJ2-1
TGTGCCAGCTCATCAGGGACGTACACAGATACGCAGTATTTT,CASSSGTYTDTQYF,TRBV18,-,-,TRBJ2-3
TGTGCCAGCAGCTCTGGACAGCAGACAGATACGCAGTATTTT,CASSSGQQTDTQYF,TRBV11-2,-,many,TRBJ2-3
TGTGCCTGGAGTGCGGGGTACGGCAATGAGCAGTTCTTC,CAWSAGYGNEQFF,TRBV30,-,-,TRBJ2-1
TGTGCCAGCAGCTTAGCATGGGAAGCTAACTATGGCTACACCTTC,CASSLAWEANYGYTF,TRBV7-2,-,few,TRBJ1-2
TGCGCCAGCAGCTTAGTAGGCAGTTCTGGCTACACCTTC,CASSLVGSSGYTF,TRBV5-1,-,many,TRBJ1-2
TGTGCCAGCAGCCTCGTAGTCCTATCCTACAATGAGCAGTTCTTC,CASSLVVLSYNEQFF,TRBV4-2,-,-,TRBJ2-1
TGTGCCAGCAGGCGACTCTTCTCCACTGAAGCTTTCTTT,CASRRLFSTEAFF,TRBV12-3/TRBV12-4,-,-,TRBJ1-1
TGCGCCAGCAGCGTCGACGGAGACTCAACTAATGAAAAACTGTTTTTT,CASSVDGDSTNEKLFF,TRBV5-1,-,-,TRBJ1-4
TGTGCCAGCAGGGTGGACAGGGTGGACAATGAGCAGTTCTTC,CASRVDRVDNEQFF,TRBV6-5,TRBD1,few,TRBJ2-1